This T cell receptor beta chain is drawn from a study of blood T cell repertoires in COVID-19. The CDR3 loop spans 12 amino acids. V was pared by 8 bases and J by 7 bases, with 11 bases between. From germline, CDR1 is MNHEY and CDR2 SVGAGI. Sequencing was performed with immunoSEQ multiplex PCR; in TCRdb, only in-frame clones are kept and a portion is missing. The table lists about 300,000 clones, approximately 89% of them singletons. This sequence was found in a woman between 50 and 59 years old who had been exposed to COVID-19. Sequences were obtained from PBMCs or T cells enriched from blood (not recorded which). The genes are TRBV6-5 and TRBJ2-2, with a possible D match to TRBD1 (6 bases). The CDR3 loop is CASAQGFGELFF. The CDR3 DNA reads as TGTGCCAGCGCCCAGGGGTTCGGGGAGCTGTTTTTT.